This is a list of T cell receptor beta chains from one sample in a study of PD-1 blockade in mismatch repair-deficient tumors. The data were produced by immunoSEQ multiplex PCR, yet TCRdb's version contains in-frame clones alone and is incomplete. The data contain tens of thousands of clones, about 85% of them singletons. Sample: peripheral blood, taken 12 weeks after starting pembrolizumab. The source of these receptors is an adult with mismatch repair-deficient cancer. Both conserved end residues are trimmed from each CDR3.

v_call	j_call	cdr3_aa
TRBV2	.	ASSGDEGYEQY
TRBV28	TRBJ2-5	ASSPMGGGGETQY
TRBV14	TRBJ1-1	ASSQYATAITEAF
TRBV19	TRBJ1-3	ASSISDRGLGNTIY
TRBV7-3	TRBJ2-2	ASSLLGGPNTGELF
TRBV27	TRBJ2-1	ASGNAGRDEQF
TRBV6-1	TRBJ1-1	ASRGTAGAEAF
TRBV7-2	TRBJ1-2	ASSWMVGEGGYGYT
TRBV4-1	TRBJ1-2	ASSQPEGAVAGYT
TRBV4-1	TRBJ2-3	ASSQGPSTDTQY
TRBV27	TRBJ2-1	ASSPGPGGDEQF
TRBV7-9	TRBJ1-1	ASSQRTVEAF
TRBV6-5	TRBJ2-7	ASSYVGGEQY
TRBV18	TRBJ1-5	ASSTTGADQPQH
TRBV7-9	TRBJ2-7	ASSKTTYEQY
TRBV5-8	TRBJ2-5	ASSRALAGGETQY
TRBV5-6	TRBJ1-5	ASSLRASQPQH
TRBV7-7	TRBJ2-5	ASSQGLAGGETQY
TRBV18	TRBJ2-7	ASSGQGVNEQY
TRBV18	TRBJ1-1	ASSGPIITEAF
TRBV6-4	TRBJ2-1	ASSDSEGEGNEQF
TRBV11-1	TRBJ2-1	ASSLNREQF
TRBV6-5	TRBJ2-1	ASSSGTGYNEQF
TRBV7-7	TRBJ2-1	ASSHSQGNEQF
TRBV5-5	TRBJ2-6	ASSLGGSGANVLT
TRBV11-2	TRBJ2-5	ASSRLYRTSGSRETQY
TRBV19	TRBJ2-1	ASSTGRTSGKDEQF
TRBV5-6	TRBJ1-1	ASSLSWRPTTEAF
TRBV5-1	TRBJ1-1	ASSLERTGVTEAF
TRBV19	TRBJ1-1	ASIPDTTNTEAF
TRBV5-5	TRBJ1-1	ASSPWGLGNTEAF
TRBV6-1	TRBJ2-7	ASSEHGAGIEQY
TRBV29-1	TRBJ2-5	SVEPGQQETQY
TRBV10-3	TRBJ2-2	AISENRVGYTGELF
TRBV5-6	TRBJ2-2	ASSSAANTGELF
TRBV9	TRBJ1-1	ASSGGGPREGRDTEAF
TRBV4-1	TRBJ2-5	ASSHVSGRSQETQY
TRBV5-1	TRBJ1-2	ASSITGTGGIEGYT
TRBV27	TRBJ1-3	ASSPTGGNTIY
TRBV7-9	TRBJ1-2	ASSSTSQAPDGYT
TRBV5-8	TRBJ2-5	ASSLESGTRETQY
TRBV9	TRBJ1-5	ASSVEVSNQPQH
TRBV19	TRBJ1-5	ASGGQGALSNQPQH
TRBV30	TRBJ1-2	AWSVGQHNGYT
TRBV7-7	TRBJ2-2	ASSSFRDTGELF
TRBV5-1	TRBJ2-7	ASSLGTGGTSEEQY
TRBV7-9	TRBJ2-2	ASSFNRGPAGELF
TRBV29-1	TRBJ2-7	SVDDSAYEQY
TRBV18	TRBJ1-1	ASSPGWGTEAF
TRBV7-2	TRBJ2-7	ASSSTGWEQY
TRBV5-1	TRBJ2-5	ASRSGNQETQY
TRBV10-1	TRBJ2-3	ASSILAGGTDTQY
TRBV18	TRBJ1-1	ASSPNIQWDTEAF
TRBV19	TRBJ2-7	ASSQTSGTYEQY
TRBV27	TRBJ2-5	ASSFRDATRGGTQY
TRBV6-6	TRBJ2-5	ASSLAAKETQY